This T cell receptor (beta chain) was retrieved from a study of blood T cell repertoires in COVID-19. As for the study in general: Acute and convalescent COVID-19 specimens originated in the United States, Italy and Spain. Sources were T cells, B-cell-depleted T cells, or PBMCs; the material itself was cDNA or gDNA.

Authors' analysis steps: Estimation of nucleated cell counts was performed using reference gene primer amplification. This table comes from immunoSEQ multiplex PCR, and its TCRdb copy is limited to in-frame clones, with some not included. Clonal size and the V and J genes are those of that table, whereas D and trimming came from the DNA. Of about 190,000 clones listed, around 90% were seen once; the top ten hold 0.45% to 0.65%. The CDR3 spans 16 residues. Germline V CDR1 and CDR2: SGHNT, YYREEE (reference sequence). Trimming stripped 5 bases from V and 2 bases from J, with 19 bases between. The chain carries TRBV5-4 and TRBJ1-1; TRBD1 is a possible D gene (5 bases). The specimen was peripheral blood. This clonotype originated in a man in his fifties or sixties with acute or convalescent COVID-19. CDR3 sequence: CASSTGGRRINTEAFF. For the CDR3, the DNA is TGTGCCAGCAGTACCGGGGGGAGACGGATCAACACTGAAGCTTTCTTT.